Shown below are 31 T cell receptor beta chains from a single sample sequenced in a study of cytomegalovirus exposure and HLA in healthy donors. Amplification used 60 Vbeta primers and 13 Jbeta primers. Libraries were prepared by immunoSEQ multiplex PCR; TCRdb keeps only in-frame clonotypes and omits some of them. The repertoire consists of fewer than 100,000 clones, with around four fifths occurring once and the leading ten covering roughly 2%. Sequenced sample: PBMCs. The receptors here all came from a man aged 40-50 years in good health and CMV-seronegative.

This chain connects TRBV6-5 to TRBJ2-7, with 9 bases matching TRBD2. The CDR3 loop spans 15 amino acids. Germline CDR1 reads MNHEY; CDR2 reads SVGAGI. V was pared by 2 bases and J by 6 bases, with 8 bases of the junction left unmatched. The CDR3 DNA reads as TGTGCCAGCAGTTACGGTGCGGGAGGGCCCCTCGAGCAGTACTTC. Protein sequence: CASSYGAGGPLEQYF.

This clone was detected only once. The junction departs from the called germline gene at one end, perhaps through a read error. This chain uses TRBV7-9 with TRBJ2-1; 16 nucleotides align to TRBD2. Per germline, CDR1 SEHNR and CDR2 FQNEAQ (reference sequence). CDR3 length: 16 residues. CDR3 residues: CSSSAAGLAGGHEQFF. CDR3 sequence (DNA): TGTTCCAGCAGCGCAGCGGGACTAGCGGGGGGGCATGAGCAGTTCTTC.

This chain links TRBV9 with TRBJ2-2; a possible D gene is TRBD2 (6 bases). Between the trimmed V and J ends, which lost 5 bases and 7 bases, there was a span of 15 bases. Germline V CDR1 and CDR2: SGDLS, YYNGEE. The CDR3 has 14 residues. CDR3: CASRVLEGVGELFF. In nucleotides, the CDR3 is TGTGCCAGCAGGGTTCTGGAGGGAGTCGGGGAGCTGTTTTTT.

This chain joins TRBV19 and TRBJ1-6; D is unclear. This CDR3 spans 13 amino acids. The germline V gene encodes CDR1 LNHDA and CDR2 SQIVND (reference sequence). Trimming left V 6 bases short and J 10 bases short, with 13 bases between. CDR3 bases: TGTGCCAGTAGGACGACTATGGGGTCACCCCTCCACTTT. Its protein product is CASRTTMGSPLHF.

The rearrangement links TRBV6-1 to TRBJ2-7; 8 nucleotides agree with TRBD2. Germline CDR1 is MNHNS and CDR2 is SASEGT. The CDR3 has 15 amino acids. The trim removed 7 bases at V and 3 bases at J, leaving 11 bases unmatched. CDR3 loop: CASTPEGRGVYEQYF. CDR3 bases: TGTGCCAGCACCCCAGAGGGGCGGGGGGTCTACGAGCAGTACTTC.

J is TRBJ1-5 and V is TRBV10-3; 8 bases are shared with TRBD1. The germline V gene has CDR1 ENHRY and CDR2 SYGVKD. This CDR3 is built from 15 residues. The trim removed 5 bases at V and 0 bases at J, leaving 3 bases unmatched. CDR3 residues: CAISLTGDSNQPQHF. CDR3 nucleotide sequence: TGTGCCATCAGTCTGACAGGGGATAGCAATCAGCCCCAGCATTTT.

In this sample, this clone turned up a few times. The chain employs TRBV4-1 and TRBJ2-7, with 7 positions matching TRBD2. Germline loops: CDR1 MGHRA, CDR2 YSYEKL. The CDR3 covers 17 residues. Germline trimming cut 0 bases from V and 2 bases from J; bases unmatched to any gene: 10. The CDR3 region is CASSQDRRAGPTYEQYF. The CDR3 bases are TGCGCCAGCAGCCAAGATCGTAGAGCGGGGCCTACCTACGAGCAGTACTTC.

The rearrangement joins TRBV28 to TRBJ2-7, with D unclear. The CDR3 has 11 residues. Germline V lookup: CDR1 MDHEN, CDR2 SYDVKM. The germline V and J ends were trimmed by 4 bases and 6 bases, with 7 bases remaining between them. The CDR3 region has the DNA TGTGCCAGCAGTTCAGTTTCCGAGCAGTACTTC. This translates into CASSSVSEQYF. Drawing the rest from reference TRBV28 and TRBJ2-7, the complete variable domain is DVKVTQSSRYLVKRTGEKVFLECVQDMDHENMFWYRQDPGLGLRLIYFSYDVKMKEKGDIPEGYSVSREKKERFSLILESASTNQTSMYLCASSSVSEQYFGPGTRLTVT.

The V and J genes are TRBV5-1 and TRBJ2-5; tentative D call: TRBD1 (5 bases). Trimming pared 4 bases from V and 2 bases from J, leaving 15 bases between. The CDR3 covers 15 residues. Germline V gene sequence: CDR1 SGHRS, CDR2 YFSETQ. The CDR3 sequence: CASSGTGDFQETQYF. In DNA form, the CDR3 reads TGCGCCAGCAGCGGAACAGGAGATTTTCAAGAGACCCAGTACTTC.

In its sample, this clone was seen once. The chain joins TRBV6-1 to TRBJ2-1, with D unclear. The CDR3 loop spans 12 amino acids. CDR1 and CDR2 (germline): MNHNS, SASEGT. Trimming removed 5 bases at V and 6 bases at J, with 8 bases between. The CDR3 loop is CASSTSLNEQFF. CDR3 DNA: TGTGCCAGCAGTACAAGTCTCAATGAGCAGTTCTTC.

CDR3 sequence (DNA): TGTGCCACCTCCCTAAGCGGCTCAGATACGCAGTATTTT. Its protein product is CATSLSGSDTQYF. This chain uses TRBV2 with TRBJ2-3; D might be TRBD2 (5 bases). V lost 10 bases and J lost 4, with 15 bases in between. The CDR3 has 13 amino acids. Looked up from germline, CDR1 is SNHLY and CDR2 is FYNNEI.

This chain connects TRBV4-1 to TRBJ1-1; a weak D match, TRBD1 (5 bases). Trimming took off 3 bases at V and 2 bases at J, with 13 bases between the two ends. The CDR3 is 15 amino acids. Germline V gene lookup returns CDR1 MGHRA and CDR2 YSYEKL. CDR3 protein: CASSHLVGGNTEAFF. In DNA form, the CDR3 reads TGCGCCAGCAGCCACCTGGTCGGGGGTAACACTGAAGCTTTCTTT.

The chain combines TRBV7-2 with TRBJ1-4, with 9 positions matching TRBD1. The V and J ends lost 0 bases and 10 bases, in that order; junction bases with no gene match: 6. From germline, CDR1 is SGHTA and CDR2 FQGNSA. CDR3 size: 15 residues. The CDR3 loop reads CASSLAGTGMGKLFF. The CDR3, as DNA: TGTGCCAGCAGCTTAGCTGGGACAGGGATGGGAAAACTGTTTTTT.

This sequence joins TRBV5-5 and TRBJ2-1; TRBD2 matches 7 bases. CDR1 and CDR2 from the germline V gene are SGHKS and YYEKEE (reference sequence). CDR3 length: 17 residues. V trimming: 0 bases; J trimming: 5 bases; junction bases outside the gene matches: 11. CDR3 in DNA: TGTGCCAGCAGCTTGGTATCAGGCGGGAGTAGCCACAATGAGCAGTTCTTC. This sequence encodes CASSLVSGGSSHNEQFF.

The chain uses TRBV5-6 and TRBJ1-2, with D tentatively TRBD1 (6 bases). The CDR3 extends over 15 amino acids. Trimming left V 0 bases short and J 4 bases short, with 13 bases between. Per the germline V gene, CDR1 is SGHDT and CDR2 is YYEEEE. CDR3 protein: CASSLANREGYGYTF. The CDR3 DNA follows: TGTGCCAGCAGCTTGGCCAACAGGGAGGGCTATGGCTACACCTTC.

This clone was seen a single time. The chain uses TRBV4-1 and TRBJ1-6; 7 bases line up with TRBD1. CDR3 length equals 14 residues. Germline CDR1 reads MGHRA; CDR2 reads YSYEKL. The J segment lost 6 bases and the V segment lost 1 base, leaving 0 bases of the junction unmatched. Here the CDR3 DNA reads TGCGCCAGCAGCCAAGGACAGGGTAATTCACCCCTCCACTTT. Protein sequence: CASSQGQGNSPLHF.

The J gene is TRBJ2-1, the V gene TRBV28; D is perhaps TRBD2 (6 bases). The CDR3 consists of 18 residues. V dropped 7 bases and J dropped 0 bases, with 22 bases sitting between them. Germline CDR1 MDHEN, CDR2 SYDVKM. CDR3 sequence (DNA): TGTGCCAGCAAGGGACTCACTGGAGGGAAAAGCTCCTACAATGAGCAGTTCTTC. Amino acid sequence: CASKGLTGGKSSYNEQFF.

This CDR3 reads CATSRGDGGSYEQYF. CDR3 nucleotides: TGTGCCACCAGCAGGGGGGACGGGGGCTCCTACGAGCAGTACTTC. The rearrangement links TRBV15 to TRBJ2-7; D possibly corresponds to TRBD2 (6 bases). Trimming took 3 bases from V and 0 from J, leaving 12 bases between them. The CDR3 runs 15 residues. Germline V CDR1 and CDR2: LNHNV, YYDKDF (reference sequence).

In nucleotides, the CDR3 is TGTGCCAGCAGCTTAGTTCCAGTCCCAGTCGAGACCCAGTACTTC. Translation: CASSLVPVPVETQYF. The rearrangement joins TRBV11-2 to TRBJ2-5; D is ambiguous. CDR3 length: 15 amino acids. CDR1 is SGHAT and CDR2 is FQNNGV in the germline V gene. V was clipped by 1 base and J by 5 bases, with 14 bases between them.

This chain joins TRBV9 and TRBJ1-3, with a tentative D call TRBD1 (6 bases). V gave up 2 bases and J gave up 4 bases, with 16 bases separating them. Germline loops: CDR1 SGDLS, CDR2 YYNGEE. This CDR3 contains 16 residues. The CDR3 sequence: CASSVGRGALGNTIYF. The CDR3 DNA reads as TGTGCCAGCAGCGTGGGCAGGGGCGCGTTAGGAAACACCATATATTTT. Looking up the rest from reference TRBV9 and TRBJ1-3 gives the full variable domain: DSGVTQTPKHLITATGQRVTLRCSPRSGDLSVYWYQQSLDQGLQFLIQYYNGEERAKGNILERFSAQQFPDLHSELNLSSLELGDSALYFCASSVGRGALGNTIYFGEGSWLTVV.

V usage is TRBV27 and J usage is TRBJ2-2, with TRBD1 matching 7 bases. CDR3 size: 16 residues. Germline V gene data show CDR1 as MNHEY and CDR2 as SMNVEV (reference sequence). Trimming removed 7 bases from V and 4 bases from J; junction bases left unmatched: 12. The CDR3 here is CASKANQGTVTGELFF. The CDR3 region has the DNA TGTGCCAGCAAAGCAAACCAGGGGACAGTCACCGGGGAGCTGTTTTTT.

A word on this clone: One junction end disagrees with the germline gene, perhaps due to a read error. This chain uses TRBV7-9 with TRBJ2-7; 9 bases align to TRBD1. The CDR3 sequence is 15 residues long. Germline CDR1 and CDR2: SEHNR and FQNEAQ (reference sequence). The chain's CDR3 is CSSSLGGQGRYEQYF. CDR3 bases: TGTTCCAGCAGCTTAGGGGGACAGGGAAGGTACGAGCAGTACTTC. The full variable domain, rest sourced from reference TRBV7-9 and TRBJ2-7, is DTGVSQNPRHKITKRGQNVTFRCDPISEHNRLYWYRQTLGQGPEFLTYFQNEAQLEKSRLLSDRFSAERPKGSFSTLEIQRTEQGDSAMYLCSSSLGGQGRYEQYFGPGTRLTVT.

The chain couples TRBV19 to TRBJ1-5, with TRBD1 identical over 9 bases. The CDR3 covers 14 residues. Germline V lookup: CDR1 LNHDA, CDR2 SQIVND (reference sequence). Trimming took 4 bases from V and 7 from J; bases not matched to a gene: 5. CDR3 sequence (DNA): TGTGCCAGTAGTACCCGGGACAGGGTCCAGCCCCAGCATTTT. As protein: CASSTRDRVQPQHF.

This clone was seen just once. The chain couples TRBV6-4 to TRBJ1-2; TRBD1 agrees at 7 bases. Germline V lookup: CDR1 MRHNA, CDR2 SNTAGT. CDR3 length: 15 amino acids. With V trimmed by 6 bases and J by 4 bases, 11 bases remained unmatched. CDR3 in DNA: TGTGCCAGCAGCAGGACGGGACAGTTCTCCTATGGCTACACCTTC. As protein: CASSRTGQFSYGYTF.

The chain employs TRBV7-2 and TRBJ2-7; a possible D gene is TRBD2 (6 bases). Germline-derived CDR1 and CDR2 are SGHTA and FQGNSA. The CDR3 runs 14 residues. Deletions cut 5 bases from V and 0 bases from J, with 11 bases between. CDR3 sequence: CASSPGRGSYEQYF. CDR3 nucleotides: TGTGCCAGCAGCCCCGGGCGGGGCTCCTACGAGCAGTACTTC.

The V and J genes are TRBV5-1 and TRBJ2-3; D perhaps matches TRBD2 (6 bases). Germline loops: CDR1 SGHRS, CDR2 YFSETQ. V gave up 8 bases and J gave up 2 bases, with 15 bases separating them. The CDR3 length is 14 residues. CDR3 nucleotide sequence: TGCGCCAGTCGTCCCGGGGGTATCACAGATACGCAGTATTTT. Encoded protein: CASRPGGITDTQYF. Full variable domain (missing parts from reference TRBV5-1 and TRBJ2-3): KAGVTQTPRYLIKTRGQQVTLSCSPISGHRSVSWYQQTPGQGLQFLFEYFSETQRNKGNFPGRFSGRQFSNSRSEMNVSTLELGDSALYLCASRPGGITDTQYFGPGTRLTVL.

The rearrangement joins TRBV7-8 to TRBJ1-1; D not resolved. Deletions cut 5 bases from V and 10 bases from J, with 17 bases between. CDR3 length: 13 residues. Germline assignment: CDR1 SGHVS and CDR2 FQNEAQ. The DNA for the CDR3 is TGTGCCAGCAGCATGGTAAGAGCGGGTCGAGCTTTCTTT. As protein: CASSMVRAGRAFF.

This chain's CDR3 is CASSLAKGDTEAFF. DNA for the CDR3: TGTGCCAGCAGCTTGGCCAAGGGAGACACTGAAGCTTTCTTT. This sequence joins TRBV5-5 and TRBJ1-1; D remains unclear. The CDR3 extends over 14 amino acids. CDR1 and CDR2 from the germline V gene are SGHKS and YYEKEE (reference sequence). Trimming removed 0 bases from V and 3 bases from J, with 9 bases in between.

The chain joins TRBV5-1 to TRBJ2-1; 9 positions agree with TRBD2. V trimming: 3 bases; J trimming: 12 bases; junction bases outside the gene matches: 13. Germline V lookup: CDR1 SGHRS, CDR2 YFSETQ. This CDR3 has 15 amino acids. Here the CDR3 DNA reads TGCGCCAGCAGCTCCTCTAGCGGGATAACAAACCCGCAGTTCTTC. It codes for CASSSSSGITNPQFF.

The chain is built from TRBV18 and TRBJ2-5; 8 bases fit TRBD1. V was pared by 3 bases and J by 2 bases, with 2 bases of the junction left unmatched. The CDR3 extends over 14 amino acids. Germline values: CDR1 KGHSH, CDR2 LQKENI. The CDR3 here is CASSPGTGQETQYF. The CDR3 bases are TGTGCCAGCTCACCGGGGACAGGACAAGAGACCCAGTACTTC. Using reference TRBV18 and TRBJ2-5 for the parts outside the CDR3, the full variable domain is NAGVMQNPRHLVRRRGQEARLRCSPMKGHSHVYWYRQLPEEGLKFMVYLQKENIIDESGMPKERFSAEFPKEGPSILRIQQVVRGDSAAYFCASSPGTGQETQYFGPGTRLLVL.

The chain combines TRBV10-2 with TRBJ2-2; 11 bases map to TRBD2. With V trimmed by 3 bases and J by 2 bases, 8 bases remained unmatched. This CDR3 contains 18 residues. CDR1 is WSHSY and CDR2 is SAAADI in the germline V gene. CDR3 sequence (DNA): TGCGCCAGCAGTGATCTTAGGACTAGCGGGCGAAACACCGGGGAGCTGTTTTTT. This gives the protein CASSDLRTSGRNTGELFF.